This T cell receptor (beta chain) was found in a study of shared clonotypes between healthy human individuals. Overall study: Plates per donor: three CD4 naive, three CD4 memory, two CD8 naive, one CD8 memory. General study points: Generation probability values for non-shared clonotypes were lower than those for clonotypes shared by all four donors.

Free of recent acute infections or vaccinations, the donors were healthy HIV-negative adults. Over several immunoSEQ plates, each subset's genomic DNA was distributed in even portions. Assay used: immunoSEQ multiplex PCR; TCRdb lists only in-frame clones, some missing. The table shows over 2 million clones, with 85% to 95% occurring only once. The CDR3 loop spans 13 amino acids. V dropped 6 bases and J dropped 2 bases, with 11 bases sitting between them. The germline V gene has CDR1 MNHNS and CDR2 SASEGT. A remark on this clone: Its antigen is unidentified.

The chain has TRBV6-1 and TRBJ2-7; D may match TRBD1 or TRBD2 (5 bases each). The sequenced sample was naive CD4+ T cells sorted from blood. Subset noted: CD45RA+ positively selected. This TCR was recovered from a man aged 18 to 30 in good health. The CDR3 protein is CASSRDGPYEQYF. The DNA for the CDR3 is TGTGCCAGCAGCCGGGACGGGCCCTACGAGCAGTACTTC.